This is a list of T cell receptor beta chains from one sample in a study of shared clonotypes between healthy human individuals. TCRdb's table, derived via immunoSEQ multiplex PCR, lists solely in-frame clones and lacks some. The sample records 190,000 or so clones, about 93% being singletons. Specimen: naive CD4+ T cells sorted from blood. The receptor set was obtained from a woman in her twenties or thirties in good health. CDR3s leave out the opening cysteine and the closing phenylalanine or tryptophan. Fields, in order: clone size, J gene, V gene, CDR3 protein. Only some rows state a clone size, as once, few, many or a class for expanded clones.

.,TRBJ1-6,TRBV27,ASSLDHFSPLH
.,TRBJ1-6,TRBV28,ASSLTGQGGVSPLH
.,TRBJ1-1,TRBV4-1,ASSQEKTGYQTEAF
.,TRBJ2-7,TRBV5-1,ASSRASSSYEQY
once,TRBJ2-7,TRBV10-3,AISGTGTSYEQY
.,TRBJ2-2,TRBV14,ASSQASLPGTGELF
.,TRBJ2-1,TRBV5-1,ASSQETPYNEQF
.,TRBJ2-7,TRBV6-1,ASSEAATAPYEQY
.,TRBJ2-1,TRBV18,ASVRGSYNEQF
.,TRBJ1-5,TRBV4-2,ASSQVGEPGNQPQH
.,TRBJ1-5,TRBV4-1,ASSQEGRLMRAQPQH
.,TRBJ1-5,TRBV6-5,ASRGDRNQPQH
.,TRBJ1-4,TRBV2,AAGEQTQEKLF
.,TRBJ2-3,TRBV6-6,ASSSAFTDTQY
.,TRBJ2-1,TRBV18,ASSQGQSAYNEQF
.,TRBJ2-5,TRBV19,ASSIGGTRGQETQY
.,TRBJ1-2,TRBV6-4,ASSDSTQDYGYT
.,TRBJ1-2,TRBV2,ASSEEGTGAYGYT
.,.,TRBV7-9,ASSLAGQVGSGEQY
.,.,TRBV28,ASSVLAGTYEQY
.,TRBJ2-7,TRBV5-1,ASSRGFSSYEQY
once,TRBJ2-7,TRBV5-1,ASSLVSGGSSYEQY
.,TRBJ1-4,TRBV28,ASSARDRGQEKLF
.,TRBJ2-5,TRBV14,ASSSTLAETQY
.,TRBJ2-7,TRBV4-1,ASSPPGLVNVGGIYEQY
.,TRBJ2-2,TRBV10-1,ASSARSTGELF
.,TRBJ2-7,TRBV19,ASSMGWGAADYEQY
.,TRBJ1-2,TRBV7-9,ASSRQDPTYGYT
.,TRBJ2-7,TRBV18,ASSPTSGTSYEQY
once,TRBJ2-7,TRBV21-1,ASTKATSLSHEQY
.,TRBJ1-1,TRBV2,ASVYRAVGTEAF
.,.,TRBV25-1,ASSPLGTSSTYEQY
.,TRBJ2-7,TRBV5-1,ASRREGYEQY
once,TRBJ2-3,TRBV28,ASRTIAREGRDVG
.,TRBJ2-7,TRBV11-2,ASSSRLAANSYEQY
.,TRBJ2-7,TRBV10-2,ASIGAYEQY
.,TRBJ2-2,TRBV5-6,ASSPQRTGELF
.,TRBJ2-6,TRBV29-1,SVEYRDRGASGANVLT
.,TRBJ1-2,TRBV7-9,ASSLAWQQGDGYT
.,.,TRBV29-1,SVEDQDRAYEQY
.,TRBJ1-5,TRBV7-2,ASSFLQGSYSNQPQH